The entry below describes one T cell receptor beta chain. What it binds is unknown. CDR1 and CDR2 from the germline V gene are SGHTA and FQGNSA. This CDR3 region has 15 residues. V shed 1 base and J shed 2 bases, with 10 bases lying between them. The PCR ran on 60 Vbeta and 13 Jbeta primers. Measured with immunoSEQ multiplex PCR; TCRdb has only the in-frame clones, and not every one. The top ten clones hold less than 3% of a sample with some 180,000 clones, roughly 80% of them seen once. Each donor was healthy, and each was a bone marrow donor. This entry is derived from a study of cytomegalovirus exposure and HLA in healthy donors. Study-level findings and limits: Reportedly, TCR beta sequences accurately predicted HLA-A and HLA-B alleles in most subjects. TCR beta V- and J-gene trimming was later associated with a missense DCLRE1C variant. Several of the most significant clusters appeared, in a later analysis, to be linked to common viral pathogens.

The rearrangement joins TRBV7-2 to TRBJ2-3; no definite D call. Sequenced input: PBMCs. The TCR comes from a woman in her 30s in good health and CMV-seronegative. The chain's CDR3 is CASSLGGSITDTQYF. DNA for the CDR3: TGTGCCAGCAGCTTAGGCGGCAGCATCACAGATACGCAGTATTTT. Supplemented by reference TRBV7-2 and TRBJ2-3, the full variable domain reads GAGVSQSPSNKVTEKGKDVELRCDPISGHTALYWYRQSLGQGLEFLIYFQGNSAPDKSGLPSDRFSAERTGGSVSTLTIQRTQQEDSAVYLCASSLGGSITDTQYFGPGTRLTVL.